This is a list of T cell receptor beta chains from one sample in a study of blood T cell repertoires in COVID-19. This table comes from immunoSEQ multiplex PCR, and its TCRdb copy is limited to in-frame clones, with some not included. The table lists 150,000 to 170,000 clones, around 74% of them singletons, with around 3.4% in the top ten. Sequences were obtained from peripheral blood. The source is a woman of 80 years or more with acute or convalescent COVID-19. CDR3s include the opening cysteine and the closing phenylalanine or tryptophan. The D gene is left open where the match is weak. A row's size may be missing; if present it is once, few, many or a size class.

v_gene,j_gene,abundance,d_gene,CDR3nt,CDR3aa
TRBV10-2,TRBJ1-3,-,-,TGCGCCAGCAGGGGGCCTGCTGGAAACACCATATATTTT,CASRGPAGNTIYF
TRBV12-3/TRBV12-4,TRBJ2-1,few,TRBD2,TGTGCCAGCAGAAGCGGGGGCAATGAGCAGTTCTTC,CASRSGGNEQFF
TRBV7-9,TRBJ1-2,-,-,TGTGCCAGCAGCTTAGTCGACATCGGAGGCTACACCTTC,CASSLVDIGGYTF
TRBV19,TRBJ1-2,-,-,TGTGCTGCGGGGGGGCCCTTTTTCTACACCTTC,CAAGGPFFYTF
TRBV11-2,TRBJ1-2,-,-,TGTGCCAGCAGCTTGAGCTATGGCTACACCTTC,CASSLSYGYTF
TRBV28,TRBJ2-7,-,-,TGTGCCAGCAGTTCGGCCAGTAGGAGTTACGAGCAGTACTTC,CASSSASRSYEQYF
TRBV7-3,TRBJ2-5,-,TRBD2,TGTGCCAGCAGCCAAATCTACGGGACTAGCGGGAGCGGTGGAGAGACCCAGTACTTC,CASSQIYGTSGSGGETQYF
TRBV2,TRBJ1-5,once,TRBD1,TGTGCCAGCAGTGAATTTACAGGGGGCCATCAGCCCCAGCATTTT,CASSEFTGGHQPQHF
TRBV6-5,TRBJ2-7,-,TRBD1,TGTGCCAGCAGTTTGGACAGGGCCACCTACGAGCAGTACTTC,CASSLDRATYEQYF
TRBV5-1,TRBJ2-3,-,TRBD2,TGCGCCAGCAGCCCCGGGACTAGCGGGAGGGCCTACACAGATACGCAGTATTTT,CASSPGTSGRAYTDTQYF
TRBV7-2,TRBJ2-7,-,TRBD2,TGTGCCAGCAGCCTAGATGGACTAGCCGGGTACGAGCAGTACTTC,CASSLDGLAGYEQYF
TRBV6-5,TRBJ1-5,-,-,TGTGCCAGCAGCCTCGGGGGGGGGCAGCCCCAGCATTTT,CASSLGGGQPQHF
TRBV19,TRBJ2-7,-,-,TGTGCCAGTAGTATAGATCCAACAGCTACAGGGCGATTTACCTACGAGCAGTACTTC,CASSIDPTATGRFTYEQYF
TRBV11-2,TRBJ2-5,-,-,TGTGCCAGCAGCTACCTAGCGCCCAGCCAAGAGACCCAGTACTTC,CASSYLAPSQETQYF
TRBV7-8,TRBJ1-2,-,TRBD1,TGTGCCAGCAGCTTAACAGGGGAGTATGGCTACACCTTC,CASSLTGEYGYTF
TRBV6-5,TRBJ1-2,-,-,TGTGCCAGCACCGAAAGCAGGGCCTCGGGGGGTGGCTACACCTTC,CASTESRASGGGYTF
TRBV3-1/TRBV3-2,TRBJ2-1,-,-,TGTGCCAGCAGCCAAGTCCCCCACTACAATGAGCAGTTCTTC,CASSQVPHYNEQFF
TRBV2,TRBJ1-2,few,TRBD1,TGTGCCAGCACGGGGGACAGTCAAAGCTATGGCTACACCTTC,CASTGDSQSYGYTF
TRBV29-1,TRBJ1-4,many,TRBD1,TGCAGCGCGACTTTCGGGACAGGGTCTGAAAAACTGTTTTTT,CSATFGTGSEKLFF
TRBV2,TRBJ1-2,-,-,TGTGCCAGCAGTGAGGGCAGGGGACCCCATGGCTACACCTTC,CASSEGRGPHGYTF
TRBV6-2/TRBV6-3,TRBJ2-1,-,TRBD2,TGTGCCAGCAGTTCGACTAGCGGGGGGTCGGATGAGCAGTTCTTC,CASSSTSGGSDEQFF
TRBV4-2,TRBJ1-4,-,-,TGTGCCAGCAGCCAAGGAGCGCGAGGTGGGGGCTCGACTAATGAAAAACTGTTTTTT,CASSQGARGGGSTNEKLFF
TRBV9,TRBJ2-1,-,TRBD2,TGTGCCAGCAGCCCCAGGTGGGGGGGCAATGAGCAGTTCTTC,CASSPRWGGNEQFF
TRBV6-2/TRBV6-3,TRBJ2-7,-,TRBD2,TGTGCCAGCAGTTACGGAACTAGCGGGACCTACGAGCAGTACTTC,CASSYGTSGTYEQYF
TRBV5-1,TRBJ1-5,-,-,TGCGCCAGCAGTCCCGGGTTTAATCAGCCCCAGCATTTT,CASSPGFNQPQHF
TRBV9,TRBJ2-7,-,-,TGTGCCAGCAGCGTAGGACTAGATCCCTACGAGCAGTACTTC,CASSVGLDPYEQYF
TRBV19,TRBJ2-7,-,-,TGTGCCAGTAGTATTGACGGGAGTAACTACGAGCAGTACTTC,CASSIDGSNYEQYF
TRBV6-4,TRBJ2-3,-,-,TGTGCCAGTACCTCGGGGACGCAGTATTTT,CASTSGTQYF
TRBV2,TRBJ1-4,-,-,TGTGCCAGCAACCGGAGGGGCGAAAAACTGTTTTTT,CASNRRGEKLFF
TRBV29-1,TRBJ2-5,few,-,TGCAGCGTTGGAGGGTTCCAAGAGACCCAGTACTTC,CSVGGFQETQYF
TRBV19,TRBJ2-3,-,-,TGTGCCAGTAGTACGCTCGGGGGCACAGATACGCAGTATTTT,CASSTLGGTDTQYF
TRBV2,TRBJ2-1,-,TRBD2,TGTGCCAGCAGGAGGGGACTAGCGGAAAAACACAATGAGCAGTTCTTC,CASRRGLAEKHNEQFF
TRBV7-9,TRBJ2-5,few,-,TGTGCCAGCAGCTTACAGGGATACCAAGAGACCCAGTACTTC,CASSLQGYQETQYF
TRBV3-1/TRBV3-2,TRBJ2-1,-,TRBD2,TGTGCCAGCAGCCAACAGGGACTAGCGGGAGTGGTTGAGCAGTTCTTC,CASSQQGLAGVVEQFF
TRBV10-2,TRBJ2-4,-,TRBD2,TGCGCCAGAAGGCGGGGGTTAGCCAAAAACATTCAGTACTTC,CARRRGLAKNIQYF